Here is one TCR beta chain with its context. Amplification used 60 Vbeta primers and 13 Jbeta primers. Only in-frame clones appear in the TCRdb table, and some are missing; sequencing was by immunoSEQ multiplex PCR. The sample includes about 150,000 clones, approximately 80% of them seen just once. The CDR3 is made up of 19 amino acids. Germline CDR1 and CDR2: MDHEN and SYDVKM. Germline trimming cut 6 bases from V and 0 bases from J; bases unmatched to any gene: 9. The data stem from a study of cytomegalovirus exposure and HLA in healthy donors. The rearrangement uses TRBV28 and TRBJ2-6; 12 nucleotides agree with TRBD2. Sequencing was performed on PBMCs. The sequence came from a woman aged 40 to 49 in good health and CMV-seronegative. CDR3 sequence (DNA): TGTGCCAGCAGCCCCTGGACTAGCGGGACTTACTCTGGGGCCAACGTCCTGACTTTC. Translation gives CASSPWTSGTYSGANVLTF.